What follows describes a single TCR beta chain. Its antigen target is currently unknown. Base-call qualities are not available, and no considerably larger clone is one nucleotide away. The source of the sample is a study of cytomegalovirus exposure and HLA in healthy donors (dated 2017 in TCRdb). Regarding the complete study: An earlier analysis of 550 to 700 of the donors reported 250 to 300 Gb of sequence data and 117 million unique TCR beta sequences from around 200 million T cells. An early release that covered some 630 HLA-typed donors contained around 330 gigabases of sequencing data and some 87 million unique TCR sequences. Among the roughly 370 genotyped donors, approximately 81% belonged to the genetic ancestry cluster associated with self-reported Caucasian donors. The aim of the study was to test whether cataloging public T cell receptors could identify signatures of past pathogen exposure. The study used immunosequencing to profile the T cell repertoires of approximately 630 subjects and linked those repertoires to cytomegalovirus serostatus. Along with the roughly 610-subject first cohort, a separate validation cohort of around 110 different subjects was used. To predict cytomegalovirus infection status, the study combined high-throughput TCR immunosequencing, statistical association of individual TCRs with disease status, and machine learning. A later analysis re-analyzed previously published TCR beta repertoires from 666 donors and added high-resolution HLA genotyping to study TCR occurrence patterns. In the later analysis, no new phenotypic data were used to find candidate immune exposures; instead, reliance was placed on TCR beta sequences and their occurrence across donors. In an earlier analysis of a few hundred of the donors, high-throughput TCR beta sequencing was used to judge whether each TCR beta V gene segment behaved as functional or pseudogenic. Donor age, sex, ethnicity and CMV serostatus were collected together with the repertoire data. In a later genetic analysis, genome-wide SNP genotypes for about 55% of the roughly 670 donors were used, and that subset was treated as a discovery cohort. Every discovery cohort repertoire had been produced on one sequencing platform. HLA typing covered class I and class II loci at four-digit resolution. Typing coverage varied by locus: about 620-640 donors for A, B, C, DRB1 and DQB1; under 550 for DQA1; approximately 610 for DPA1; approximately 450 for DPB1. Four to six DR-DQ haplotypes were handled as single units for association and clustering because linkage in the cohort was strong. Across approximately 400 genotyped donors of the cohort, an average of about 240,000 unique TCR beta nucleotide sequences per donor were sequenced, and 15% to 20% of those sequences were non-productive.

The research as a whole found: HLA typing was unavailable for some donors at each locus, so association tests used only the typed subset. Cytomegalovirus status was reported to be diagnosed by the classifier with high specificity and sensitivity in both the original and validation cohorts. The study listed 150 to 200 TCR beta chains as associated with cytomegalovirus. In a later genetic analysis, a missense DCLRE1C variant was associated with V-gene and J-gene trimming of TCR beta chains, and the association was replicated in an independent cohort. In a later analysis, TCR association rates were found to vary across HLA loci, with the most associated TCRs seen for DRB1 alleles and the fewest for HLA-C alleles. Some IMGT-functional V segments, including TRBV6-2 and TRBV6-3, could not be distinguished by the 87-base-pair reads and were therefore excluded. According to the authors, the approach could potentially be generalized to other disease states and immunological phenotypes. Linkage disequilibrium might explain the correlated functional status among segregating V segments, but an unknown experimental factor could not be excluded. In a later genetic analysis, fewer N-insertions in productive TCRs were reported among donors in an Asian-associated ancestry cluster than the approximately 710-donor mean. A few of the identified cytomegalovirus-associated TCR beta chains were confirmed in vitro to be specific for cytomegalovirus antigens. Assigning TCR associations to individual alleles was difficult when HLA alleles, especially DR and DQ, strongly co-occurred. A later analysis found that most CMV-associated TCR beta chains appeared HLA-restricted, with HLA associations seemingly driven largely by CMV exposure. A further reported finding was that TCR beta sequences accurately predicted the HLA-A and HLA-B alleles for most subjects in the first cohort. An earlier analysis of approximately 500 of the donors showed that most TCR beta V segments appeared in productive rearrangements either about 90% or about 30% of the time, which broadly matched IMGT annotations. The only immune exposure information available for the cohort was CMV serostatus. A cluster of highly shared sequence variants was judged likely to represent a technical artifact of the sequencing pipeline. Roughly uniform sequencing depth across donors was assumed in presence/absence analyses, although this assumption may not hold. Across donors, most TCR sequences were observed very rarely, whereas some public TCRs were present in many individuals. Specific HLA alleles were associated with 15,000 to 20,000 TCR beta sequences at a false discovery rate of 0.05 in a later analysis. In a later analysis, several top co-occurrence clusters were reported to appear linked to parvovirus B19, influenza, CMV and Epstein-Barr virus. The earlier analysis of approximately 590 of the donors excluded roughly 17 rarely observed V segments, including chromosome 9 orphons, because counts were too low. This cohort had only TCR beta chains sequenced, and the lack of alpha or paired-chain data limited which features could be detected. Compared with equally common non-associated chains, HLA-associated TCR beta chains in a later analysis were more clonally expanded and had lower generation probabilities.

Relative to germline, V is missing 7 bases and J is missing 1 base, with 12 bases of the junction outside any gene match. CDR3 length: 16 amino acids, cysteine to phenylalanine. Solely the CDR3 DNA is kept, with 48 bases framed from the first base. From a lookup of the germline V gene (reference sequence), CDR1 and CDR2 are MNHNY and SVGAGI. The library was prepared using the immunoSEQ multiplex PCR assay. For the multiplex PCR, a mixture combining 60 forward primers for TCR Vbeta segments and 13 reverse primers for TCR Jbeta segments was used. The CDR3 region of rearranged TCR beta genes was amplified from genomic DNA by a multiplex PCR assay. The amplified TCR beta libraries were sequenced on the Illumina HiSeq System as 87-base-pair reads. As for how the authors treated the data: A later analysis counted around 72 million unique TCR beta chains across the 666 repertoires, and 9.5 million to 11 million of these chains were shared by at least two donors. A nearest-neighbor algorithm error-corrected the raw reads and collapsed the reads into unique sequences, merging closely related sequences to remove PCR and sequencing errors. V, D and J gene segments were assigned by aligning CDR3 sequences to IMGT reference sequences. For a sequence to be retained, at least a six-nucleotide match to both a V gene segment and a J gene segment was required. A rearrangement counted as productive if the CDR3 had no stop codons and remained in frame with V and J, and every other rearrangement counted as non-productive. CDR3 was defined according to IMGT convention as the region running from the second conserved V-encoded cysteine to the conserved J-encoded phenylalanine. The earlier analysis of fewer than 700 of the donors excluded sequences that lacked an unambiguous match to a single V gene segment. In an earlier analysis of about 590 of the donors, a V segment was called functional when productive rearrangements were above 56.7%, and segregating when the standard deviation between donors exceeded 5%. A statistical classification framework was developed to diagnose cytomegalovirus status using the catalog of TCR beta chain sequences. V and J gene assignment, in a later analysis, came from comparing TCR nucleotide sequences with IMGT/GENE-DB human TR gene sequences. The TCRdist pipeline was used in a later analysis to assign CDR3 sequences and most-parsimonious VDJ recombination scenarios. In a later analysis, every TCR beta chain was defined by the combination of its CDR3 amino acid sequence and its V-gene family, and reads without a unique V-gene family were dropped. As a way to deal with suspected cross-contamination and a sequencing artifact, a later analysis dropped more than 500 nucleotide sequences that were highly shared and had low generation probability. In a later analysis, a clonal expansion index was calculated for each public chain from normalized within-repertoire ranks of inferred template counts. In a later analysis, generation probabilities were computed using a VDJ recombination model fitted to out-of-frame rearrangements, and the results were checked against IGoR. A later analysis scored TCR-TCR, TCR-HLA and TCR-CMV co-occurrence with hypergeometric tests, applying a repertoire-size bias correction to TCR pairs. In a later analysis, false discovery rates were estimated by permuting HLA or CMV assignments 20 times. In a later analysis, co-occurring TCRs were grouped with DBSCAN, and TCRdist sequence similarity was added when clustering was performed within HLA-allele-positive subsets. For co-occurrence clustering, repertoires with fewer than 30,000 or more than 120,000 public chains were excluded, along with four or five repertoires with anomalous nucleotide sharing. In its TCRdb copy, this immuneACCESS table keeps in-frame sequences only and misses some clones. Where compared with another copy, unresolved V genes explain less than half of these, and the others have no known cause. V, J and clone size are taken as reported in that table, and D and trimming were inferred from the DNA itself. This sample lists just over 150,000 clones; around three quarters were detected once. The ten largest account for roughly 3% of the sample.

In total, fewer than 750 healthy bone marrow donors made up the cohort. At the time of sampling, every cohort member was nominally healthy, though immune exposures that went unrecorded were likely present. The donor was CMV seronegative and was included in the group of several hundred seronegative cohort members. Each donor provided a peripheral blood sample, and peripheral blood mononuclear cells were used for TCR beta sequencing. Genomic DNA was extracted from the blood cell samples with the Qiagen DNeasy Blood Extraction Kit. This receptor was taken from a middle-aged woman in good health and CMV-seronegative. This chain joins TRBV6-6 to TRBJ2-7, with 8 bases aligning to TRBD1. The specimen sequenced was PBMCs. The DNA sequence follows: TGTGCCAGCATCAACAGGGGGGTCGAAATTTCCTACGAGCAGTACTTC. Its translation is CASINRGVEISYEQYF.